This T cell receptor (beta chain) was found in a study of cytomegalovirus exposure and HLA in healthy donors. PCR amplification relied on 60 Vbeta primers (plus 13 Jbeta primers). The protocol was immunoSEQ multiplex PCR, while the TCRdb copy is restricted to in-frame clones and leaves out a portion. The top ten hold 3% to 4% of the sample, which has approximately 120,000 clones, about 78% seen once. This CDR3 spans 13 amino acids. Trimming took off 3 bases at V and 6 bases at J, with 12 bases between the two ends. Germline V gives CDR1 MNHEY, CDR2 SMNVEV (reference sequence). Input material: PBMCs. The chain uses TRBV27 and TRBJ2-7, with a weak D call TRBD2 (5 bases). The clonotype was recovered from a man under 40 in good health and CMV-seronegative. CDR3 coding DNA: TGTGCCAGCAGTTTTTCAATAGCGTTCGAGCAGTACTTC. Translating it yields CASSFSIAFEQYF.